This record covers a single T cell receptor (beta chain). This sample was taken from a study of T-cell memory formation after mild COVID-19. Each CDR3 protein gets one entry after TCRdb re-called the 5' RACE reads with MiXCR. The sample lists 80,000 to 90,000 distinct CDR3 sequences, roughly 23% occurring once. The germline V and J ends were trimmed by 3 bases and 0 bases, with 15 bases remaining between them. The length of the CDR3 is 16 residues. In germline, CDR1 is LNHDA, CDR2 SQIVND (reference sequence). The sample comprised PBMCs or a T cell subset sorted from them (not recorded which). The origin of this receptor is a man aged 18 to 29 who had mild COVID-19 (a few samples of this study predate the infection). Cell type and time point are not known. This chain connects TRBV19 to TRBJ2-7; D unclear. The CDR3 spells CASSISEARSSYEQYF. CDR3 coding DNA: TGTGCCAGTAGTATCTCTGAGGCGAGGAGCTCCTACGAGCAGTACTTC.